The 8 T cell receptor beta chains below were found in one sample sequenced in a study of cytomegalovirus exposure and HLA in healthy donors. TCRdb keeps only in-frame clones here, not all; method: immunoSEQ multiplex PCR. The repertoire holds 250,000 to 400,000 clones, with roughly 87% as singletons. The sequencing sample was made of PBMCs. These receptors all stem from a man aged 25 to 45 in good health and CMV-seronegative.

This chain uses TRBV10-3 with TRBJ2-5, with D unclear. Germline V gene data show CDR1 as ENHRY and CDR2 as SYGVKD. This CDR3 is built from 16 residues. V was cut by 6 bases and J by 1 base, with 18 bases left in between. CDR3 amino acids: CAISKEAPTFQETQYF. CDR3 DNA: TGTGCCATCAGCAAAGAGGCACCTACCTTCCAAGAGACCCAGTACTTC.

The chain couples TRBV9 to TRBJ1-4, with 7 bases identical to TRBD1. The CDR3 length is 13 residues. Germline V gives CDR1 SGDLS, CDR2 YYNGEE. Trimming removed 3 bases from V and 4 bases from J; junction bases left unmatched: 0. The CDR3 protein is CASSGQGNEKLFF. DNA of the CDR3: TGTGCCAGCAGCGGACAGGGTAATGAAAAACTGTTTTTT.

CDR3: CASSVRSGTGDNEQFF. DNA of the CDR3: TGTGCCAGCAGTGTACGATCCGGGACAGGGGACAATGAGCAGTTCTTC. The genes are TRBV6-1 and TRBJ2-1; TRBD1 matches at 10 bases. Germline trimming cut 4 bases from V and 5 bases from J; bases unmatched to any gene: 8. The CDR3 has 16 residues. CDR1 is MNHNS, CDR2 SASEGT, per germline.

The V gene is TRBV9, the J gene TRBJ2-7; D is perhaps TRBD1 (5 bases). This CDR3 is 15 amino acids long. Looked up from germline, CDR1 is SGDLS and CDR2 is YYNGEE. V shed 0 bases and J shed 2 bases, with 12 bases lying between them. The CDR3 spells CASSVGSQETYEQYF. The CDR3 coding sequence is TGTGCCAGCAGCGTAGGGTCACAGGAGACCTACGAGCAGTACTTC.

The chain links TRBV5-5 to TRBJ2-5; 8 bases align to TRBD2. The CDR3 covers 15 residues. After removal of 0 bases from V and 2 bases from J, the junction contained 3 bases not matched to a gene. The V gene's germline CDR1 is SGHKS and CDR2 YYEKEE (reference sequence). The CDR3 region is CASSLVSGGQETQYF. The CDR3 nucleotides are TGTGCCAGCAGCTTGGTCAGCGGGGGACAAGAGACCCAGTACTTC. Looking up the rest from reference TRBV5-5 and TRBJ2-5 gives the full variable domain: DAGVTQSPTHLIKTRGQQVTLRCSPISGHKSVSWYQQVLGQGPQFIFQYYEKEERGRGNFPDRFSARQFPNYSSELNVNALLLGDSALYLCASSLVSGGQETQYFGPGTRLLVL.

This rearrangement joins TRBV5-5 to TRBJ2-1; 8 bases agree with TRBD1. This CDR3 spans 15 amino acids. V shed 4 bases, J shed 4 bases, and the junction held 7 bases outside the gene matches. Germline lookup yields CDR1 SGHKS and CDR2 YYEKEE (reference sequence). The CDR3 sequence is CASSLVDRDYNEQFF. The CDR3 DNA sequence: TGTGCCAGCAGCCTTGTGGACAGGGATTACAATGAGCAGTTCTTC. Filled out from reference TRBV5-5 and TRBJ2-1, the complete variable domain reads DAGVTQSPTHLIKTRGQQVTLRCSPISGHKSVSWYQQVLGQGPQFIFQYYEKEERGRGNFPDRFSARQFPNYSSELNVNALLLGDSALYLCASSLVDRDYNEQFFGPGTRLTVL.

The rearrangement links TRBV10-3 to TRBJ1-5; the match to TRBD1 covers 10 bases. Germline assignment: CDR1 ENHRY and CDR2 SYGVKD. The J segment lost 6 bases and the V segment lost 3 bases, leaving 8 bases of the junction unmatched. The CDR3 sequence is 16 residues long. This CDR3 is CAISDRDRGVTQPQHF. The CDR3 DNA is TGTGCCATCAGTGACCGGGACAGGGGAGTTACTCAGCCCCAGCATTTT.

The chain employs TRBV5-1 and TRBJ2-3; weak D call: TRBD2 (6 bases). The CDR3 runs 13 residues. Trimming cost V 0 bases and J 7 bases, with 9 bases left between them. CDR1 is SGHRS, CDR2 YFSETQ, per germline. Here the CDR3 reads CASSLGGLNTQYF. The CDR3 DNA reads TGCGCCAGCAGCTTGGGGGGACTCAATACGCAGTATTTT.